This T cell receptor beta chain was sequenced in a study of shared clonotypes between healthy human individuals. Broader study findings: Against clonotypes common to all four donors, non-shared ones had lower generation probabilities. Naive CD4 clonotypes were shared across a few donors at approximately 5.3%.

Each subset's genomic DNA was shared equally among a number of immunoSEQ plates. This table comes from immunoSEQ multiplex PCR, and its TCRdb copy is limited to in-frame clones, with some not included. The table shows about 680,000 clones, with 92% occurring only once. Naive CD8 isolation took CD45RO-negative cells positively selected for CCR7 and excluded terminally differentiated effector memory CD45RA+ cells. The CDR3 covers 15 residues. CDR1 and CDR2 from the germline V gene are SQVTM and ANQGSEA. V shed 4 bases and J shed 1 base, with 16 bases lying between them. This clone was counted once. What it binds is not known.

Sequenced material: naive CD8+ T cells sorted from blood. The rearrangement links TRBV29-1 to TRBJ2-5; possibly TRBD1 for D (6 bases). This clonotype originated in a man aged 25 to 45 in good health. CDR3 nucleotide sequence: TGCAGCGTTGTGGGGTTGACGGACAGCCAAGAGACCCAGTACTTC. This encodes CSVVGLTDSQETQYF.